This T cell receptor (beta chain) was obtained from a study of shared clonotypes between healthy human individuals. Only Caucasian adults living in Nashville, Tennessee made up the donor group. Notes on the study in general: On the whole, naive subsets had larger estimated richness than memory subsets had. A handful of donors showed sharing of around 5.3% of naive CD4 clonotypes.

As to this clone: Its target is not known. Other DNA variants within this sample encode the same CDR3.

The sorted-subset replicate PCRs were given approximately 190 ng DNA, which is tens of thousands of T cell genomes. TCRdb keeps only in-frame clones here, not all; method: immunoSEQ multiplex PCR. Seen here are over a million clones, around 97% observed once, and the top ten hold approximately 1.1%. CDR3 length: 13 residues. Germline V gene sequence: CDR1 LNHNV, CDR2 YYDKDF (reference sequence). The V end was cut by 1 base, the J end by 5 bases, with 8 bases between. The sequenced material came from naive CD4+ T cells sorted from blood. Subset in this sample: CD45RA+ positively selected. This TCR was sampled from a man aged 25 to 45 in good health. The chain carries TRBV15 and TRBJ2-5; TRBD1 might be the D (6 bases). CDR3 sequence: CATSRGGGETQYF. Written as DNA, the CDR3 is TGTGCCACCAGCAGAGGAGGGGGTGAGACCCAGTACTTC.